This T cell receptor (beta chain) was documented in a study of T cell responses to AZD1222 COVID-19 vaccine (dated by TCRdb to 2020 to 2022). Notes on the research overall: AZD1222 recipients with second doses at about 4 weeks or about 12 weeks were pooled, because spike-specific TCR depth and breadth did not differ between schedules. TCR sequencing was performed for more than 230 trial participants, of whom around 200 were given two doses of AZD1222 and approximately 25 were given two doses of MenACWY control vaccine. Trial participants were enrolled into age subgroups of 18-55, 56-69 and 70-plus years, which contained approximately 150, 28 and 58 TCR-sequenced participants, respectively.

V drops 5 bases and J drops 5 bases, leaving 9 bases in between. From the germline V gene, CDR1 is SGHTA and CDR2 is FQGTGA. The CDR3 contains 12 residues, cysteine and phenylalanine counted. This entry keeps only the CDR3 DNA: 36 bases, framed from base 1. A note on this clone: There is no known antigen for this receptor. One base away there is no much larger clone; base qualities are not given.

The sample's time point label, decoded: baseline before first vaccination. Samples from vaccinated people were obtained from the UK trials COV001 and COV002, which included a single-blind randomized controlled phase 2/3 trial of AZD1222 (ChAdOx1 nCoV-19) in healthy adults. For TCRbeta chain sequencing, PBMC samples from trial participants were taken at day 0 and at day 28 after the second dose. General conclusions and limits of the study: CD4 TCRs associated with the vaccine covered the entire spike protein, and the dominant responses were in regions 160-218 and 743-854. Nearly half of unique spike-specific TCRs reportedly recognized epitopes outside regions mutated in the B.1.351 and B.1.1.7 variants. The 56-69-year group was small, and its depth increase did not reach significance, likely because of low power. Because no samples from the day 14 peak response were available, repertoires could be characterized only after the peak T cell response. After two AZD1222 doses, spike-specific TCR breadth and depth were significantly higher than at day 0 and than in MenACWY recipients. Participants were mostly white British and included more females than males, and it was suggested by the authors that clonal diversity may have been underestimated. Conclusions about previously exposed vaccinees were limited because only six or seven AZD1222 recipients were SARS-CoV-2 seropositive at baseline.

The CDR3 regions of human TCRbeta chains were analyzed by immunosequencing. The study's own analysis went as follows. TCRs in the repertoires were compared against a reference library of SARS-CoV-2-specific TCRs that had been generated with the MIRA antigen-specificity platform. Breadth was defined as the fraction of unique TCRs that were SARS-CoV-2-associated. Depth was defined as the fraction of total T cells that were SARS-CoV-2-associated. Using the MIRA data, each spike-specific TCR was mapped to the spike region that the TCR reacts to and placed in a CD4 or CD8 class. Log10-transformed breadth and depth values were compared by one-way ANOVA with Sidak's multiple comparisons tests. The table comes from immuneACCESS by way of TCRdb, which keeps in-frame sequences with V and J called. Part of the clones is missing from these tables; in studies checked, under half for an unresolved V gene and the rest for unknown reasons. The V and J calls and the clone size are those of that table, but D and trimming were determined from the DNA. The sample records approximately 90,000 clones, 85% to 90% of which are singletons. The leading ten clones occupy around 6.7% of the sample.

The sequenced sample was peripheral blood, obtained on day 0 of AZD1222 vaccination. This clonotype was sampled from an adult in good health. The sequence joins TRBV7-3 to TRBJ1-1; the D gene remains uncertain. The CDR3 reads as follows: CASSNGRTEAFF. The DNA reads as follows: TGTGCCAGCAGCAACGGCAGGACTGAAGCTTTCTTT.